The clone carrying this T cell receptor beta chain has only one observation. Germline V gene data show CDR1 as MDHEN and CDR2 as SYDVKM. Trimming pared 2 bases from V and 0 bases from J, leaving 7 bases between. This CDR3 is built from 14 residues. The data originate from a study of cytotoxic CD8 clonotypes in ibrutinib-treated CLL. Overall study context: Researchers reported approximately twelve relapsed/refractory and about 15 treatment-naive patients, roughly 17 of them IGHV unmutated.

The table came from immunoSEQ multiplex PCR; TCRdb's copy has only in-frame clones and leaves some out. Among some 200,000 clones listed, about four fifths were seen once. The source is a human donor with chronic lymphocytic leukemia. Sequenced material: PBMCs, taken after 12 months of ibrutinib treatment. The rearrangement uses TRBV28 and TRBJ1-1; D perhaps matches TRBD1 (5 bases). CDR3 loop: CASSLGGVNTEAFF. The DNA of the CDR3 is TGTGCCAGCAGTTTAGGGGGGGTGAACACTGAAGCTTTCTTT. Complete variable domain (other parts from reference TRBV28 and TRBJ1-1): DVKVTQSSRYLVKRTGEKVFLECVQDMDHENMFWYRQDPGLGLRLIYFSYDVKMKEKGDIPEGYSVSREKKERFSLILESASTNQTSMYLCASSLGGVNTEAFFGQGTRLTVV.